One sample yielded the 15 T cell receptor beta chains listed below, sequenced in a study of OX40 agonist ivuxolimab in advanced cancers. Some clones are missing from TCRdb's copy, which holds only in-frame ones; the method was immunoSEQ multiplex PCR. Of some 68,000 clones listed, 83% are singletons. Sequencing used CD4+ or CD8+ T cells sorted from blood, obtained in a trial of the OX40 agonist ivuxolimab. The receptors were gathered from an adult with an advanced solid tumor such as melanoma, head and neck, liver or kidney cancer.

V is TRBV18 and J is TRBJ1-1, with 8 bases lining up with TRBD1. The V segment lost 4 bases and the J segment 4 bases; nucleotides outside the gene matches: 5. This CDR3 region has 14 residues. Germline CDR1 reads KGHSH; CDR2 reads LQKENI. This CDR3 reads CASSLGQGSTEAFF. The CDR3 coding sequence is TGTGCCAGCTCACTAGGACAGGGAAGCACTGAAGCTTTCTTT. The full variable domain, with the rest looked up from reference TRBV18 and TRBJ1-1, is NAGVMQNPRHLVRRRGQEARLRCSPMKGHSHVYWYRQLPEEGLKFMVYLQKENIIDESGMPKERFSAEFPKEGPSILRIQQVVRGDSAAYFCASSLGQGSTEAFFGQGTRLTVV.

This rearrangement joins TRBV19 to TRBJ1-5; D is unresolved. Germline CDR1 and CDR2: LNHDA and SQIVND (reference sequence). V was trimmed by 8 bases and J by 6 bases, leaving 20 bases between them. The CDR3 contains 15 residues. The CDR3 DNA is TGTGCCAGTCATGCCATCGGTAGGGAATCTCAGCCCCAGCATTTT. It codes for CASHAIGRESQPQHF.

The rearrangement joins TRBV5-4 to TRBJ2-3, with D maybe TRBD1 (6 bases). Germline V gene lookup returns CDR1 SGHNT and CDR2 YYREEE (reference sequence). The CDR3 is 17 residues long. V was cut by 4 bases and J by 4 bases, with 22 bases left in between. The chain's CDR3 is CASSHYRGQKDADTQYF. CDR3 coding DNA: TGTGCCAGCAGCCATTACCGCGGACAGAAGGACGCAGATACGCAGTATTTT.

The chain recombines TRBV5-4 with TRBJ1-1; TRBD1 matches 7 bases. The germline CDR1 and CDR2 sequences are SGHNT and YYREEE (reference sequence). The CDR3 runs to 15 residues. With 4 bases clipped from V and 2 bases from J, the junction kept 8 bases outside the gene matches. The CDR3 nucleotides read TGTGCCAGCAGCCCGTCCACAGGGGTAAACACTGAAGCTTTCTTT. The encoded protein is CASSPSTGVNTEAFF.

The chain uses TRBV19 and TRBJ2-7; D is ambiguous. The CDR3 covers 10 residues. Germline V gene lookup returns CDR1 LNHDA and CDR2 SQIVND (reference sequence). Trimming left V 10 bases short and J 6 bases short, with 10 bases between. The CDR3 region has the DNA TGTGCCACCCGGATGGGCGAGCAGTACTTC. The encoded protein is CATRMGEQYF.

This clone was counted between two and nine times. The V gene is TRBV2, the J gene TRBJ2-7; D gene uncertain. Germline V lookup: CDR1 SNHLY, CDR2 FYNNEI. The CDR3 loop spans 11 amino acids. V lost 6 bases and J lost 6, with 9 bases in between. As DNA, the CDR3 is TGTGCCAGCAGGTACAGTGGCGAGCAGTACTTC. Amino acids: CASRYSGEQYF.

The genes are TRBV29-1 and TRBJ2-1, with D unresolved. This CDR3 contains 11 residues. The V gene's germline CDR1 is SQVTM and CDR2 ANQGSEA. Trimming took 7 bases from V and 6 from J, leaving 10 bases between them. CDR3 loop: CSGVMGNEQFF. The CDR3 DNA sequence: TGCAGCGGTGTAATGGGCAATGAGCAGTTCTTC.

The chain joins TRBV2 to TRBJ2-1, with D uncertain. V lost 6 bases, J lost 14 bases, and 17 bases lay in between. The CDR3 runs 12 residues. Germline CDR1 is SNHLY and CDR2 is FYNNEI. DNA for the CDR3: TGTGCCAGCAGGGGCCCCCAGCGCATCGAGTTCTTC. It specifies CASRGPQRIEFF. Filled out from reference TRBV2 and TRBJ2-1, the complete variable domain reads EPEVTQTPSHQVTQMGQEVILRCVPISNHLYFYWYRQILGQKVEFLVSFYNNEISEKSEIFDDQFSVERPDGSNFTLKIRSTKLEDSAMYFCASRGPQRIEFFGPGTRLTVL.

This sequence joins TRBV15 and TRBJ1-2; D possibly corresponds to TRBD1 (6 bases). Deletions cut 0 bases from V and 1 base from J, with 12 bases between. This CDR3 comprises 16 residues. Germline V gene lookup returns CDR1 LNHNV and CDR2 YYDKDF (reference sequence). For the CDR3, the DNA is TGTGCCACCAGCAGAGATTTAACAGGGTTTAACTATGGCTACACCTTC. Its protein is CATSRDLTGFNYGYTF.

The chain couples TRBV28 to TRBJ2-7; a weak D match, TRBD2 (6 bases). V lost 8 bases and J 3 bases, leaving 14 bases between the germline ends. Germline V gene sequence: CDR1 MDHEN, CDR2 SYDVKM. This CDR3 spans 13 amino acids. CDR3 coding DNA: TGTGCCAGCCTCCGGAGGGGCAACTACGAGCAGTACTTC. Translation gives CASLRRGNYEQYF.

The chain recombines TRBV9 with TRBJ1-3; D is unresolved. CDR3 length: 15 amino acids. V was shortened by 0 bases and J by 0 bases, with 7 bases between the two germline ends. Germline V CDR1 and CDR2: SGDLS, YYNGEE. The CDR3 bases are TGTGCCAGCAGCGTAGAGAGCTACTCTGGAAACACCATATATTTT. Translated: CASSVESYSGNTIYF.

The chain links TRBV2 to TRBJ2-2; no reliable D call. With 7 bases removed from V and 4 bases from J, the gap between germline ends came to 13 bases. CDR3 length equals 14 residues. Germline CDR1 SNHLY, CDR2 FYNNEI. CDR3 sequence (DNA): TGTGCCAGCACAAGATCATGGACCACCGGGGAGCTGTTTTTT. Its translation is CASTRSWTTGELFF. Using reference TRBV2 and TRBJ2-2 for the parts outside the CDR3, the full variable domain is EPEVTQTPSHQVTQMGQEVILRCVPISNHLYFYWYRQILGQKVEFLVSFYNNEISEKSEIFDDQFSVERPDGSNFTLKIRSTKLEDSAMYFCASTRSWTTGELFFGEGSRLTVL.

The chain has TRBV9 and TRBJ1-3; no reliable D call. The CDR3 loop spans 16 amino acids. CDR1 is SGDLS and CDR2 is YYNGEE in the germline V gene. V lost 0 bases, J lost 0 bases, and 10 bases lay in between. CDR3 amino acids: CASSVDLSDSGNTIYF. CDR3 DNA: TGTGCCAGCAGCGTAGATCTCAGTGACTCTGGAAACACCATATATTTT.

This rearrangement joins TRBV15 to TRBJ2-1; no clear D. Germline CDR1 reads LNHNV; CDR2 reads YYDKDF (reference sequence). The CDR3 loop spans 17 amino acids. Trimming removed 3 bases at V and 0 bases at J, with 15 bases between. The CDR3 spells CATSSSKKGNSYNEQFF. The DNA of the CDR3 is TGTGCCACCAGCAGTAGTAAAAAAGGTAACTCCTACAATGAGCAGTTCTTC.

The V call is TRBV18, the J call TRBJ1-2; TRBD1 aligns across 10 bases. The CDR3 totals 14 residues. V lost 5 bases, J lost 7 bases, and 7 bases stayed unmatched. CDR1 KGHSH and CDR2 LQKENI come from the germline V gene. CDR3 sequence reads: CASSSGDRGSGYTF. Here the CDR3 DNA reads TGTGCCAGCTCATCCGGGGACAGGGGTTCTGGCTACACCTTC.